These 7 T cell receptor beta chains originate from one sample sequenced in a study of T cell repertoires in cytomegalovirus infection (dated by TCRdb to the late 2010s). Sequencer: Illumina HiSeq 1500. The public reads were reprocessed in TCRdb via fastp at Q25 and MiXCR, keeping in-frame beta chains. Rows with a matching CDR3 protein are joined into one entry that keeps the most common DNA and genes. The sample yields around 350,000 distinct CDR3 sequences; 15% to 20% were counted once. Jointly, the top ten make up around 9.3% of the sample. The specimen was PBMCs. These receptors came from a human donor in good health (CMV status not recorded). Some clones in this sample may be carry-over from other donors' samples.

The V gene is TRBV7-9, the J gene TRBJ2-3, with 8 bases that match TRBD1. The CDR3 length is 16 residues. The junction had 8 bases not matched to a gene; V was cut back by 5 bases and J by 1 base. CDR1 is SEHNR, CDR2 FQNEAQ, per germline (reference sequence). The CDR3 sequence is CASSQSRTGRTDTQYF. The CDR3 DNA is TGTGCCAGCAGCCAGAGTAGGACAGGGCGCACAGATACGCAGTATTTT.

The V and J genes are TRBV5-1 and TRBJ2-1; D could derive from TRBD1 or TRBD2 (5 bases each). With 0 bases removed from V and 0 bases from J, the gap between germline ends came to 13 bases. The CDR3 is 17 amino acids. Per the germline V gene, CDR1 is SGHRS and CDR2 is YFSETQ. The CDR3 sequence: CASSLVSGASSYNEQFF. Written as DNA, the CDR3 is TGCGCCAGCAGCTTGGTATCCGGGGCGAGCTCCTACAATGAGCAGTTCTTC. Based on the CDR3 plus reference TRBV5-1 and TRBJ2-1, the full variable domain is KAGVTQTPRYLIKTRGQQVTLSCSPISGHRSVSWYQQTPGQGLQFLFEYFSETQRNKGNFPGRFSGRQFSNSRSEMNVSTLELGDSALYLCASSLVSGASSYNEQFFGPGTRLTVL.

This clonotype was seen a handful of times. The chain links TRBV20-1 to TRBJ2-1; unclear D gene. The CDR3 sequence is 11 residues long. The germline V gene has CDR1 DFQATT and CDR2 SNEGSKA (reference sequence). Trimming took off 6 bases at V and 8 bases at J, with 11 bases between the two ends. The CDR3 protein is CSAGDGYEQFF. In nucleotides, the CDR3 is TGCAGTGCCGGAGATGGGTATGAGCAGTTCTTC.

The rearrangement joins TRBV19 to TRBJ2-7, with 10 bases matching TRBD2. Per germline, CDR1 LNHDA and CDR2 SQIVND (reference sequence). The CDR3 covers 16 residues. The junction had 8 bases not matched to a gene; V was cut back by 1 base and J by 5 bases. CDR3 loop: CASSIALGLAIDEQYF. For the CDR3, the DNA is TGTGCCAGTAGTATAGCCTTGGGACTAGCGATAGACGAGCAGTACTTC.

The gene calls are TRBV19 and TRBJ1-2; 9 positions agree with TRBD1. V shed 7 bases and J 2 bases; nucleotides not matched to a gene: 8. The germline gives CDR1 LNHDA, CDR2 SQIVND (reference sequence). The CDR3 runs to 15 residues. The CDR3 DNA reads TGTGCCAGTATCGCCATGGGGACAGGGAACTATGGCTACACCTTC. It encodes CASIAMGTGNYGYTF.

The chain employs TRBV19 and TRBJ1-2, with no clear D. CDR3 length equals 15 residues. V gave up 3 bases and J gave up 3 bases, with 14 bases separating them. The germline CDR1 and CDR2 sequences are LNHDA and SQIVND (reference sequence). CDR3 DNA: TGTGCCAGTAGTATCATGAAAGGACGGGACTATGGCTACACCTTC. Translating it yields CASSIMKGRDYGYTF.

CDR3 DNA: TGTGCCAGCAGTGACCTGACGGGACAGCCCTACGAGCAGTACTTC. Translation gives CASSDLTGQPYEQYF. This rearrangement joins TRBV28 to TRBJ2-7, with 7 bases matching TRBD1. The CDR3 is made up of 15 amino acids. Germline assignment: CDR1 MDHEN and CDR2 SYDVKM. The trim removed 5 bases at V and 2 bases at J, leaving 9 bases unmatched.